These T cell receptor beta chains were read from a single sample in a study of blood T cell repertoires in COVID-19. Data came from immunoSEQ multiplex PCR; TCRdb stores just in-frame clones and leaves some out. In the table there are about 220,000 clones, about 86% of which are singletons. The specimen was peripheral blood. These receptors came from a woman in her sixties or seventies with acute or convalescent COVID-19. CDR3s include the opening cysteine and the closing phenylalanine or tryptophan. D genes are given only for firm matches. The size of a clone is reported for some rows only, either as once, few or many, or as a class for expanded clones.

abundance	j_gene	d_gene	v_gene	CDR3aa	CDR3nt
NA	TRBJ2-5	NA	TRBV30	CAWSPGSGGRYF	TGTGCCTGGAGTCCGGGATCCGGGGGACGGTACTTC
NA	TRBJ1-1	NA	TRBV11-2	CASSFIQGDTEAFF	TGTGCCAGCAGCTTTATACAGGGAGACACTGAAGCTTTCTTT
NA	TRBJ2-3	NA	TRBV5-4	CASSLDYTLGDTQYF	TGTGCCAGCAGCCTGGACTACACACTCGGGGATACGCAGTATTTT
NA	TRBJ2-7	NA	TRBV28	CASSGGAHSYEQYF	TGTGCCAGCAGCGGGGGAGCCCACTCCTACGAGCAGTACTTC
NA	TRBJ1-1	NA	TRBV6-5	CASSPMTAAPEAFF	TGTGCCAGCAGCCCGATGACTGCCGCCCCTGAAGCTTTCTTT
once	TRBJ2-1	NA	TRBV6-5	CASRRIDRYNEQFF	TGTGCCAGCAGAAGAATCGACAGATACAATGAGCAGTTCTTC
NA	TRBJ1-4	TRBD1	TRBV12-3/TRBV12-4	CASSGRGREKLFF	TGTGCCAGCAGTGGCAGGGGGCGGGAAAAACTGTTTTTT
NA	TRBJ1-1	NA	TRBV7-8	CASSWTDSEAFF	TGTGCCAGCAGCTGGACGGACAGTGAAGCTTTCTTT
NA	TRBJ2-5	NA	TRBV28	CASSWAVGLEETQYF	TGTGCCAGCAGTTGGGCTGTAGGACTGGAAGAGACCCAGTACTTC
NA	TRBJ2-3	TRBD1	TRBV7-9	CASSLATGASLSDTQYF	TGTGCCAGCAGCCTAGCGACAGGGGCCTCTCTCTCAGATACGCAGTATTTT
NA	TRBJ2-1	NA	TRBV7-8	CASSASASASKAYNEQFF	TGTGCCAGCAGCGCATCAGCTAGCGCATCTAAGGCCTACAATGAGCAGTTCTTC
few	TRBJ1-2	TRBD1	TRBV3-1/TRBV3-2	CASSQDDGDRANYGYTF	TGTGCCAGCAGCCAAGACGATGGGGACAGGGCTAACTATGGCTACACCTTC
NA	TRBJ2-7	NA	TRBV6-5	CASSKQGHEQYF	TGTGCCAGTAGCAAACAGGGCCACGAGCAGTACTTC
NA	TRBJ2-5	NA	TRBV15	CATSRGKGRTVYQETQYF	TGTGCCACCAGCAGAGGAAAGGGGAGGACTGTGTACCAAGAGACCCAGTACTTC
NA	TRBJ2-2	NA	TRBV5-4	CASRQEYTGELFF	TGTGCCAGCAGACAGGAATACACCGGGGAGCTGTTTTTT
NA	TRBJ2-5	TRBD2	TRBV7-6	CASSLGAGGAVETQYF	TGTGCCAGCAGCTTAGGTGCCGGGGGGGCCGTGGAGACCCAGTACTTC
few	TRBJ1-3	NA	TRBV5-1	CASSLGGGAAAGNTIYF	TGCGCCAGCAGCTTGGGGGGGGGCGCAGCCGCTGGAAACACCATATATTTT
NA	TRBJ1-1	NA	TRBV2	CASSERQPLMNTEAFF	TGTGCCAGCAGTGAAAGACAGCCCTTAATGAACACTGAAGCTTTCTTT
NA	TRBJ2-5	TRBD1	TRBV5-1	CASSLRTGRTFYQETQYF	TGCGCCAGCAGCTTGAGGACAGGGAGGACTTTTTACCAAGAGACCCAGTACTTC
NA	TRBJ2-7	NA	TRBV7-2	CASSLVSGQTYEQYF	TGTGCCAGCAGCTTAGTTTCCGGACAGACCTACGAGCAGTACTTC
NA	TRBJ1-2	NA	TRBV4-2	CASSPLKGEIDYGYTF	TGTGCCAGCAGCCCCCTCAAAGGGGAAATCGACTATGGCTACACCTTC
NA	TRBJ1-5	TRBD1	TRBV6-5	CASSSDRVIAGPQHF	TGTGCCAGCAGTTCCGACAGGGTCATAGCCGGGCCCCAGCATTTT
NA	TRBJ1-1	TRBD1	TRBV19	CASSTVGQGGTEAFF	TGTGCCAGTAGTACCGTGGGACAGGGCGGGACTGAAGCTTTCTTT
once	TRBJ1-6	TRBD1	TRBV11-2	CASSLVSGQGNSPLHF	TGTGCCAGCAGCTTAGTTTCGGGACAGGGGAATTCACCCCTCCACTTT
NA	TRBJ2-3	TRBD2	TRBV4-2	CASSRAPGLSTDTQYF	TGTGCCAGCAGCCGGGCCCCGGGACTATCAACAGATACGCAGTATTTT
NA	TRBJ2-2	TRBD1	TRBV7-2	CASSPGQGAPTGELFF	TGTGCCAGCAGCCCAGGACAGGGGGCACCCACCGGGGAGCTGTTTTTT
NA	TRBJ2-1	TRBD1	TRBV5-6	CASSLVGQGPWEQFF	TGTGCCAGCAGCTTGGTGGGACAGGGGCCTTGGGAGCAGTTCTTC
NA	TRBJ1-2	NA	TRBV5-5	CASSFSDFGYTF	TGTGCCAGCAGCTTCTCAGATTTTGGCTACACCTTC
NA	TRBJ1-4	NA	TRBV4-1	CASSQGRGGGEKLFF	TGCGCCAGCAGCCAAGGAAGGGGCGGGGGTGAAAAACTGTTTTTT
NA	TRBJ1-3	NA	TRBV9	CASSVDGNRAPGNTIYF	TGTGCCAGCAGCGTAGATGGAAACAGGGCCCCTGGAAACACCATATATTTT
once	TRBJ2-7	NA	TRBV6-5	CASSPQRAYEQYF	TGTGCCAGCAGTCCCCAACGAGCCTACGAGCAGTACTTC
NA	TRBJ2-3	TRBD2	TRBV30	CAWSGTSGGLDTQYF	TGTGCCTGGAGTGGAACTAGCGGGGGACTCGATACGCAGTATTTT
NA	TRBJ1-3	NA	TRBV5-5	CASSREGGPGNTIYF	TGTGCCAGCAGCCGCGAAGGAGGTCCTGGAAACACCATATATTTT
NA	TRBJ2-7	NA	TRBV5-1	CASSLAARAGHEQYF	TGCGCCAGCAGCTTGGCGGCCAGGGCAGGCCACGAGCAGTACTTC
NA	TRBJ1-1	NA	TRBV18	CASSPLGRQVLHTEAFF	TGTGCCAGCTCACCACTAGGTAGGCAGGTCCTACACACTGAAGCTTTCTTT
NA	TRBJ2-3	NA	TRBV7-2	CASSLALSGGGLSTDTQYF	TGTGCCAGCAGCTTAGCGCTTTCTGGCGGGGGCCTAAGCACAGATACGCAGTATTTT
few	TRBJ1-4	TRBD1	TRBV6-2/TRBV6-3	CASSFRPGTGAEANEKLFF	TGTGCCAGCAGTTTTCGTCCCGGGACAGGGGCGGAGGCTAATGAAAAACTGTTTTTT
NA	TRBJ1-1	NA	TRBV11-2	CASSLDWSEAFF	TGTGCCAGCAGCTTAGATTGGAGTGAAGCTTTCTTT
NA	TRBJ2-5	NA	TRBV3-1/TRBV3-2	CASSQGDRRQETQYF	TGTGCCAGCAGCCAAGGTGACAGGAGACAAGAGACCCAGTACTTC
NA	TRBJ2-1	NA	TRBV21-1	CASSKEVGQGFNGEQFF	TGTGCCAGCAGCAAAGAGGTTGGACAGGGATTTAACGGTGAGCAGTTCTTC
few	TRBJ1-3	NA	TRBV6-1	CASSEASRGNTIYF	TGTGCCAGCAGTGAAGCGTCGAGGGGAAACACCATATATTTT